This is a list of T cell receptor beta chains from one sample in a study of blood T cell repertoires in COVID-19. Sequenced by immunoSEQ multiplex PCR; TCRdb stores in-frame clones only, minus some. This table has about 170,000 clones, roughly 84% appearing once. Sample: PBMCs or T cells enriched from blood (not recorded which). Receptor source: a human donor with acute COVID-19. The donor label of this sample is uncertain. Both conserved end residues are part of each CDR3. The order of the fields is CDR3 length, D gene, J gene, V gene, CDR3 DNA, CDR3 protein. D genes are given only for firm matches.

15,-,TRBJ1-2,TRBV5-8,TGTGCCAGCCCTAATAACAGGGAAGGAGGCTATGGCTACACCTTC,CASPNNREGGYGYTF
13,-,TRBJ2-2,TRBV19,TGTGCCAGTAATGTGGGCTACACCGGGGAGCTGTTTTTT,CASNVGYTGELFF
19,TRBD1,TRBJ1-5,TRBV4-1,TGCGCCAGCAGCCAAGTCTCAGTAGGGACAGGGTCAAGGAGTCAGCCCCAGCATTTT,CASSQVSVGTGSRSQPQHF
15,TRBD2,TRBJ2-5,TRBV2,TGTGCCAGCAGTTTCGTAGCGGGGGCGGGAGAGACCCAGTACTTC,CASSFVAGAGETQYF
12,-,TRBJ1-5,TRBV12-3/TRBV12-4,TGTGCCAGCAGTTTGAGGAGCCGGCCCCAGCATTTT,CASSLRSRPQHF
13,-,TRBJ1-4,TRBV5-1,TGCGCCAGCAGCTTGGGACTACATGAAAAACTGTTTTTT,CASSLGLHEKLFF
15,-,TRBJ2-7,TRBV6-5,TGTGCCAGCATCCCGGAGGGGGGGGCCTCCTACGAGCAGTACTTC,CASIPEGGASYEQYF
15,-,TRBJ2-2,TRBV7-3,TGTGCCAGCAGCCCCCGGGGTGCGAACACCGGGGAGCTGTTTTTT,CASSPRGANTGELFF
13,-,TRBJ1-2,TRBV5-1,TGCGCCAGCAGCCGTGCACAGGGTGCCGGCTACACCTTC,CASSRAQGAGYTF
14,TRBD1,TRBJ1-1,TRBV24-1,TGTGCCACCAGGAACAGGGGAGCGAACACTGAAGCTTTCTTT,CATRNRGANTEAFF
17,-,TRBJ2-7,TRBV7-9,TGTGCCAGCAGCTTAGGATCCGTCCAGCGTCTTAGAGACGAGCAGTACTTC,CASSLGSVQRLRDEQYF
16,-,TRBJ2-3,TRBV2,TGTGCCAGCAGTGAAGCCAAGGGGATGGGGACAGATACGCAGTATTTT,CASSEAKGMGTDTQYF
11,-,TRBJ2-7,TRBV6-5,TGTGCCAGCAGTTACGTAGACGAGCAGTACTTC,CASSYVDEQYF